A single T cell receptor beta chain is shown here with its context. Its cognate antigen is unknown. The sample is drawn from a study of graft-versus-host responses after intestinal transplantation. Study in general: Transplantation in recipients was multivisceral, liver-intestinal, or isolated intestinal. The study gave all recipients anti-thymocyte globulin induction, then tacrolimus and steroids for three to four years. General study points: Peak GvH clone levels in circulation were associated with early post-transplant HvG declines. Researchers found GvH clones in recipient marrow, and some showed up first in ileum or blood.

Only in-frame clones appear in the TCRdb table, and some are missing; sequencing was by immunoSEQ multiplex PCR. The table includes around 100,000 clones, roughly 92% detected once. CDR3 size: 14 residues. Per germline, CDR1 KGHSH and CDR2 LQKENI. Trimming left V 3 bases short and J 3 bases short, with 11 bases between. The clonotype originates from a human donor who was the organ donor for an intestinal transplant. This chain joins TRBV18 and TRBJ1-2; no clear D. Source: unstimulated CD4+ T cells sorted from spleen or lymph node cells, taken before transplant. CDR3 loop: CASSPRREDYGYTF. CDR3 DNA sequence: TGTGCCAGCTCACCTCGACGGGAGGACTATGGCTACACCTTC.